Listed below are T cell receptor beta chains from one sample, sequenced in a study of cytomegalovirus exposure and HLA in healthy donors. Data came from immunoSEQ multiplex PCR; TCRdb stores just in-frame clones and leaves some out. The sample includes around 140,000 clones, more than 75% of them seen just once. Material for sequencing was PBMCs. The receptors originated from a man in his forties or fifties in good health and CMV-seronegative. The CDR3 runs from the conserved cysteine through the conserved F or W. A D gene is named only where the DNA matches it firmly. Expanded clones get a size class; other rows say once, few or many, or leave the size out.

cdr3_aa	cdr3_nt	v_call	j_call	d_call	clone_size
CASSQEPGQGNGRSAGYTF	TGCGCCAGCAGCCAAGAGCCCGGACAGGGGAACGGCCGCTCTGCTGGCTACACCTTC	TRBV4-1	TRBJ1-2	TRBD1	few
CASGYPGQGNQPQHF	TGTGCTAGTGGGTACCCGGGACAGGGAAATCAGCCCCAGCATTTT	TRBV12-5	TRBJ1-5	TRBD1	NA
CASSQDTRNQPQHF	TGCGCCAGCAGCCAAGATACGAGGAATCAGCCCCAGCATTTT	TRBV4-1	TRBJ1-5	NA	NA
CASRTSGSVTKNIQYF	TGTGCCAGCAGAACCTCCGGGAGCGTAACCAAAAACATTCAGTACTTC	TRBV2	TRBJ2-4	NA	NA
CASSLYDSYNEQFF	TGTGCCAGCAGTTTATACGACAGTTACAATGAGCAGTTCTTC	TRBV27	TRBJ2-1	NA	NA
CASSSGTSPNEQFF	TGCGCCAGCAGCAGCGGGACTAGCCCCAATGAGCAGTTCTTC	TRBV5-1	TRBJ2-1	TRBD2	once
CASSFLSSYEQYF	TGTGCCAGCAGTTTCCTAAGCTCCTACGAGCAGTACTTC	TRBV27	TRBJ2-7	NA	NA
CASSFRLAGGPDTQYF	TGTGCCAGCAGTTTCCGACTAGCGGGGGGACCCGATACGCAGTATTTT	TRBV27	TRBJ2-3	TRBD2	NA
CASSQDNRNYEQYF	TGCGCCAGCAGCCAAGATAACAGGAACTACGAGCAGTACTTC	TRBV4-1	TRBJ2-7	NA	NA
CASSPGLREEQFF	TGTGCCAGCAGCCCCGGACTCCGCGAAGAGCAGTTCTTC	TRBV5-5	TRBJ2-1	NA	few
CASSPSRATGELFF	TGTGCCAGCAGTCCCTCCAGGGCCACCGGGGAGCTGTTTTTT	TRBV6-1	TRBJ2-2	NA	NA
CAISLTGAGGLGDTQYF	TGTGCCATCAGCCTGACCGGGGCGGGAGGGCTTGGAGATACGCAGTATTTT	TRBV10-3	TRBJ2-3	TRBD2	NA
CSSSLAVGGRGTEAFF	TGTTCCAGCAGCTTAGCGGTTGGGGGCAGGGGCACTGAAGCTTTCTTT	TRBV7-9	TRBJ1-1	NA	NA
CASSYTPYPSGANGLTF	TGTGCCAGCAGCTATACTCCTTACCCCTCTGGGGCCAACGGCCTGACTTTC	TRBV7-9	TRBJ2-6	NA	NA
CASSSWDRDYEQYF	TGTGCCAGTAGTAGTTGGGACAGGGACTACGAGCAGTACTTC	TRBV19	TRBJ2-7	TRBD1	NA
CASSSKRLAGAYNEQFF	TGTGCCAGCTCATCAAAACGACTAGCGGGAGCATACAATGAGCAGTTCTTC	TRBV18	TRBJ2-1	TRBD2	NA
CASSFGTSDNEQFF	TGTGCCAGCAGCTTCGGGACTAGCGACAATGAGCAGTTCTTC	TRBV7-9	TRBJ2-1	TRBD2	few
CASSLAGLNQETQYF	TGTGCCAGCAGCTTAGCGGGGTTGAACCAAGAGACCCAGTACTTC	TRBV11-2	TRBJ2-5	NA	NA
CASSLAGGAYEQYF	TGTGCCAGCAGCTTGGCCGGGGGTGCTTACGAGCAGTACTTC	TRBV5-6	TRBJ2-7	NA	few
CASSIVWDYNTDTQYF	TGTGCCAGTAGTATAGTGTGGGACTATAACACAGATACGCAGTATTTT	TRBV19	TRBJ2-3	TRBD2	NA
CASSAGTAPEQYF	TGCGCCAGCAGTGCCGGGACAGCCCCAGAGCAGTACTTC	TRBV10-1	TRBJ2-7	TRBD1	few
CASSAKTGLSYEQYF	TGTGCCAGCAGTGCGAAAACGGGACTGAGCTACGAGCAGTACTTC	TRBV27	TRBJ2-7	NA	few
CASSQDYLDTQYF	TGTGCCAGCAGCCAGGACTATTTGGATACGCAGTATTTT	TRBV4-2	TRBJ2-3	NA	NA
CASSLLSQGGEQYF	TGTGCCAGCAGCTTATTGTCGCAGGGTGGCGAGCAGTACTTC	TRBV5-4	TRBJ2-7	NA	NA
CASSFQGSRDQPQHF	TGTGCCAGCAGCTTTCAGGGGAGTCGGGATCAGCCCCAGCATTTT	TRBV5-6	TRBJ1-5	NA	NA
CASSLAGTTDYEQYF	TGTGCCAGCAGCCTGGCCGGGACTACCGACTACGAGCAGTACTTC	TRBV7-8	TRBJ2-7	TRBD2	NA
CASSPLAGRATDTQYF	TGTGCCAGCAGTCCCCTAGCGGGGCGGGCCACAGATACGCAGTATTTT	TRBV27	TRBJ2-3	TRBD2	NA
CASSVRGGRANEKLFF	TGTGCCAGCAGCGTAAGGGGGGGTCGAGCTAATGAAAAACTGTTTTTT	TRBV9	TRBJ1-4	NA	NA
CASSPPPSGGATDTQYF	TGTGCCAGCAGTCCCCCTCCCAGCGGGGGGGCCACAGATACGCAGTATTTT	TRBV27	TRBJ2-3	TRBD2	NA
CASSQGAGLPYEQYF	TGCGCCAGCAGCCAAGGCGCGGGGTTGCCCTACGAGCAGTACTTC	TRBV4-1	TRBJ2-7	NA	NA
CASSQQGGLNQPQHF	TGTGCCAGCAGCCAACAAGGAGGATTAAATCAGCCCCAGCATTTT	TRBV6-1	TRBJ1-5	NA	NA
CASNRAGLVAYEQYF	TGTGCCAGCAATCGAGCAGGATTAGTCGCCTACGAGCAGTACTTC	TRBV28	TRBJ2-7	NA	few
CASSPTGIAKNIQYF	TGTGCCAGCAGCCCTACAGGGATAGCCAAAAACATTCAGTACTTC	TRBV5-6	TRBJ2-4	NA	NA
CASRPGTSVTREQYF	TGTGCCAGCAGACCCGGGACTAGCGTGACTCGCGAGCAGTACTTC	TRBV7-2	TRBJ2-7	TRBD2	few
CASSLMRTGADEQYF	TGTGCCAGCAGTTTAATGCGGACAGGGGCTGACGAGCAGTACTTC	TRBV28	TRBJ2-7	TRBD1	few
CASGHQPQHF	TGTGCCAGCGGCCATCAGCCCCAGCATTTT	TRBV27	TRBJ1-5	NA	NA
CASSPRGLADYEQYF	TGTGCCAGCAGTCCTCGGGGACTAGCGGACTACGAGCAGTACTTC	TRBV6-1	TRBJ2-7	TRBD2	NA
CSVGTYSYNEQFF	TGCAGCGTTGGAACCTACTCCTACAATGAGCAGTTCTTC	TRBV29-1	TRBJ2-1	NA	NA
CATRQGGTEAFF	TGTGCCACTCGGCAGGGGGGCACTGAAGCTTTCTTT	TRBV19	TRBJ1-1	TRBD1	NA
CASSFRTSDDQETQYF	TGTGCCAGCAGCTTTAGGACTAGCGACGATCAAGAGACCCAGTACTTC	TRBV13	TRBJ2-5	TRBD2	NA
CASSQNSGDYNEQFF	TGCGCCAGCAGCCAAAATAGCGGCGACTACAATGAGCAGTTCTTC	TRBV5-1	TRBJ2-1	NA	NA
CASSYGTGRVNNEQFF	TGTGCCAGCAGTTACGGAACAGGGCGGGTTAACAATGAGCAGTTCTTC	TRBV6-5	TRBJ2-1	NA	NA